These 14 T cell receptor beta chains were all obtained from the same sample, sequenced in a study of blood T cell repertoires in COVID-19. Generated by immunoSEQ multiplex PCR, the TCRdb table keeps only in-frame clones and is missing some. The repertoire includes tens of thousands of clones, around four fifths of them detected once, and 12% sits in the top ten. The sequenced material came from peripheral blood. These receptors were obtained from a woman in her seventies with active or convalescent COVID-19.

This chain uses TRBV27 with TRBJ2-3; 12 bases align to TRBD2. This CDR3 spans 17 amino acids. Germline V gene data show CDR1 as MNHEY and CDR2 as SMNVEV (reference sequence). The V segment lost 4 bases and the J segment 2 bases; nucleotides outside the gene matches: 7. CDR3 loop: CASSSWTSGAHTDTQYF. CDR3 nucleotide sequence: TGTGCCAGCAGTTCATGGACTAGCGGGGCGCACACAGATACGCAGTATTTT.

The chain is built from TRBV6-6 and TRBJ2-2, with 10 bases identical to TRBD2. Looked up from germline, CDR1 is MNHNY and CDR2 is SVGAGI (reference sequence). V lost 4 bases, J lost 4 bases, and 6 bases stayed unmatched. The CDR3 is 16 amino acids. This CDR3 is CASSSLAGETTGELFF. CDR3 nucleotide sequence: TGTGCCAGCAGTTCCCTAGCGGGGGAGACCACCGGGGAGCTGTTTTTT.

This clone was observed a single time. The V and J genes are TRBV27 and TRBJ1-3; 8 bases are shared with TRBD1. Trimming cost V 5 bases and J 1 base; bases outside gene matches: 7. The CDR3 runs 16 residues. In germline, CDR1 is MNHEY, CDR2 SMNVEV (reference sequence). CDR3 bases: TGTGCCAGCAGTGAGAAGACAGGGGTATCTGGAAACACCATATATTTT. Translation gives CASSEKTGVSGNTIYF.

This rearrangement joins TRBV7-8 to TRBJ2-1; 9 bases match TRBD1. CDR3 size: 17 residues. V lost 0 bases to trimming and J lost 5 bases; unmatched junction nucleotides: 8. Germline V lookup: CDR1 SGHVS, CDR2 FQNEAQ. The CDR3 DNA reads TGTGCCAGCAGCTTAGCGGGACAGGGCTTAAGTCACAATGAGCAGTTCTTC. It specifies CASSLAGQGLSHNEQFF.

The chain uses TRBV5-1 and TRBJ1-2; weak D call: TRBD1 (6 bases). V shed 0 bases and J shed 4 bases, with 10 bases lying between them. Per germline, CDR1 SGHRS and CDR2 YFSETQ. This CDR3 spans 14 amino acids. CDR3 bases: TGCGCCAGCAGCTTGGACAGGGCTGGCTATGGCTACACCTTC. It specifies CASSLDRAGYGYTF.

This chain joins TRBV9 and TRBJ2-3, with TRBD1 matching over 10 bases. The CDR3 runs to 14 residues. V trimming: 5 bases; J trimming: 2 bases; junction bases outside the gene matches: 2. Looked up from germline, CDR1 is SGDLS and CDR2 is YYNGEE. CDR3 sequence reads: CASRGTGDTDTQYF. The CDR3 nucleotides read TGTGCCAGCAGGGGGACAGGGGACACAGATACGCAGTATTTT.

The V call is TRBV11-3, the J call TRBJ1-3; 7 nucleotides agree with TRBD1. Unmatched junction bases numbered 20, after V lost 3 bases and J lost 3 bases. The CDR3 loop spans 20 amino acids. The germline gives CDR1 SGHNT, CDR2 YENEEA. In nucleotides, the CDR3 is TGTGCCAGCAGCTTTGGACTGCTTGTGCAGGGGGGCGTTTATGGAAACACCATATATTTT. This encodes CASSFGLLVQGGVYGNTIYF.

This chain connects TRBV3-1 (or the pseudogene TRBV3-2) to TRBJ1-2, with 8 positions matching TRBD1. From germline, CDR1 is LGHDT and CDR2 YNNKEL (reference sequence). J gave up 5 bases and V 4 bases, and 0 bases lay outside the gene matches. The CDR3 covers 12 residues. CDR3 sequence reads: CASSRTGYGYTF. The CDR3 DNA is TGTGCCAGCAGCCGGACAGGGTATGGCTACACCTTC.

In its sample, this clone was seen once. This rearrangement joins TRBV29-1 to TRBJ2-2; 8 positions agree with TRBD1. Per the germline V gene, CDR1 is SQVTM and CDR2 is ANQGSEA. The CDR3 contains 13 residues. V was pared by 3 bases and J by 3 bases, with 0 bases of the junction left unmatched. CDR3 bases: TGCAGCGTTGACAGGGGGCACACCGGGGAGCTGTTTTTT. Translated, it gives CSVDRGHTGELFF.

The rearrangement links TRBV10-3 to TRBJ1-1, with D perhaps matching TRBD1 (6 bases). Germline lookup yields CDR1 ENHRY and CDR2 SYGVKD. The V end lost 0 bases, the J end lost 11 bases, and 13 bases lay between the germline ends. The CDR3 loop spans 13 amino acids. The CDR3 is CAISESARQGAFF. The CDR3, as DNA: TGTGCCATCAGTGAGTCGGCTCGGCAGGGGGCTTTCTTT.

This clone occurred once. V gene TRBV11-2 combines with J gene TRBJ2-7, with 8 nucleotides matching TRBD2. V shed 0 bases and J 4 bases; nucleotides not matched to a gene: 5. CDR3 length equals 15 residues. Germline V gene sequence: CDR1 SGHAT, CDR2 FQNNGV. The CDR3 is CASSLDSRGVYEQYF. The CDR3, as DNA: TGTGCCAGCAGCTTAGATTCGCGGGGGGTGTACGAGCAGTACTTC.

There are a few counts of this clone. The rearrangement links TRBV19 to TRBJ2-2, with D tentatively TRBD2 (6 bases). CDR3 length: 15 amino acids. The V end lost 6 bases, the J end lost 5 bases, and 16 bases lay between the germline ends. Germline V gene sequence: CDR1 LNHDA, CDR2 SQIVND (reference sequence). This CDR3 is CASRAPGTLTGELFF. The CDR3 nucleotides are TGTGCCAGTAGGGCCCCCGGGACTTTAACCGGGGAGCTGTTTTTT.

V gene TRBV18 combines with J gene TRBJ2-6, with 8 bases identical to TRBD1. With 2 bases clipped from V and 1 base from J, the junction kept 13 bases outside the gene matches. The CDR3 sequence is 20 residues long. Germline CDR1 is KGHSH and CDR2 is LQKENI. CDR3 in amino acids: CASSPMAAGGSVSGANVLTF. In DNA, the CDR3 is TGTGCCAGCTCACCAATGGCGGCAGGGGGCTCTGTATCTGGGGCCAACGTCCTGACTTTC.

V usage is TRBV10-3 and J usage is TRBJ2-5; 15 bases are shared with TRBD2. Unmatched junction bases numbered 5, after V lost 10 bases and J lost 5 bases. The CDR3 runs 14 residues. Germline V gene lookup returns CDR1 ENHRY and CDR2 SYGVKD. CDR3 DNA: TGTGCCACCCGGACTAGCGGGGGGGCGGAGACCCAGTACTTC. Amino acid sequence: CATRTSGGAETQYF.